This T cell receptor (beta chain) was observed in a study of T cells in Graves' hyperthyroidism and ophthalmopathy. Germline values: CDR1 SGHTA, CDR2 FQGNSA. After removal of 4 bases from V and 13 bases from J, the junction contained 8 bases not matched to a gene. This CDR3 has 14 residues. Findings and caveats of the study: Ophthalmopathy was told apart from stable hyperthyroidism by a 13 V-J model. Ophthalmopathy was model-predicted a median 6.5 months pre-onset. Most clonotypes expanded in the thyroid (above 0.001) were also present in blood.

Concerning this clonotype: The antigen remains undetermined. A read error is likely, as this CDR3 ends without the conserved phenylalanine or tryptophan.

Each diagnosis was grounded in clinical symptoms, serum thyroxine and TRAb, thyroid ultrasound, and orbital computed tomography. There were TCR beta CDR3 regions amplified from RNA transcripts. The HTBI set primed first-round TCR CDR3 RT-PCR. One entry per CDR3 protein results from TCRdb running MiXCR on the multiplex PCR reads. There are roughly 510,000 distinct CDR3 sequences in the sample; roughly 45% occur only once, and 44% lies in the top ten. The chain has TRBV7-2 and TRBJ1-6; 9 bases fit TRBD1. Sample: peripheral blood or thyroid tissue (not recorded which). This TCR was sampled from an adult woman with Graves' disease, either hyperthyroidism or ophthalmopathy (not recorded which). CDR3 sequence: CASSYGQGNQPLHL. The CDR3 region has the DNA TGTGCCAGCAGCTACGGACAGGGGAATCAGCCCCTCCACCTT.